The entry below describes one T cell receptor (beta chain). The antigen is not known. The source of the sample is a study of CD8+CD57+ T cells in acquired aplastic anemia. The wider study: An average of about 11 million reads for CD4+ cells was obtained from healthy donors. Study-level results: The CD8+ Simpson's diversity of patients and controls was not significantly different.

CDR3 length equals 14 residues. Per the germline V gene, CDR1 is MNHEY and CDR2 is SVGEGT. V was clipped by 7 bases and J by 7 bases; unmatched bases: 5. CDR3 and TCR beta VDJ profiling relied on a genomic DNA template. TCRdb re-derived calls from the reads in MiXCR, one entry per CDR3 protein. Altogether 400,000 to 450,000 distinct CDR3 sequences are present, about two thirds being singletons, with the ten largest covering 3.5% to 4.5%. The V and J genes are TRBV6-2 or TRBV6-3 and TRBJ1-6, with 9 nucleotides matching TRBD1. This sequence was found in a human donor in good health, serving as a control. Sequenced material: sorted CD4+, CD8+, or CD8+CD57+ T cells (not recorded which) from PBMCs. The CDR3 DNA reads TGTGCCAGCACCCTGGGGACAGGGAATTCACCCCTCCACTTT. It codes for CASTLGTGNSPLHF.